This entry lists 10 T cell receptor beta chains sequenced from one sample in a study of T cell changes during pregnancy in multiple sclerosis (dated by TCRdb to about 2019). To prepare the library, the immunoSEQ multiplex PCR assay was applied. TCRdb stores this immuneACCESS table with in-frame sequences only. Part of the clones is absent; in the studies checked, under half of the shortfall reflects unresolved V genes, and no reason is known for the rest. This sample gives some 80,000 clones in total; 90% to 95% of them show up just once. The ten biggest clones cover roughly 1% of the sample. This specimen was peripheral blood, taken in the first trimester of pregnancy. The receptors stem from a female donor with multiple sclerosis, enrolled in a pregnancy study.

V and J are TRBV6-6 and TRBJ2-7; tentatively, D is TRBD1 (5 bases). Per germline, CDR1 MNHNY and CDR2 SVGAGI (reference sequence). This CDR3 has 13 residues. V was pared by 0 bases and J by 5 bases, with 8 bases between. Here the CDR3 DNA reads TGTGCCAGCAGTTACTCTCAGGGTCACGAGCAGTACTTC. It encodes CASSYSQGHEQYF.

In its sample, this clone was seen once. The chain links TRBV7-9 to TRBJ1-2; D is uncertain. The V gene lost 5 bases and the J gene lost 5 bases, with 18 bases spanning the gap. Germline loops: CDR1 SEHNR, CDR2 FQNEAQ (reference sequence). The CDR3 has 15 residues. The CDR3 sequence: CASSRFMEGRYGYTF. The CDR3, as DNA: TGTGCCAGCAGCCGATTTATGGAAGGGAGGTATGGCTACACCTTC.

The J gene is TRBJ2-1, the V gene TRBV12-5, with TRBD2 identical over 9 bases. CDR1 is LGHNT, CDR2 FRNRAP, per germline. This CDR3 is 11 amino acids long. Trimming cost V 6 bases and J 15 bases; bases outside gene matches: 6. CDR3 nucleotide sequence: TGTGCTAGTGGCACTCCGGGACTAGCGTTCTTC. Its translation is CASGTPGLAFF.

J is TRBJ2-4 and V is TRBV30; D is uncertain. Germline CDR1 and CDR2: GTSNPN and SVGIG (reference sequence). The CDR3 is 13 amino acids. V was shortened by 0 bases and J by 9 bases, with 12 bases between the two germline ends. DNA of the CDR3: TGTGCCTGGAGTGTACCCCCAGGTGCCATTCAGTACTTC. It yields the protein CAWSVPPGAIQYF.

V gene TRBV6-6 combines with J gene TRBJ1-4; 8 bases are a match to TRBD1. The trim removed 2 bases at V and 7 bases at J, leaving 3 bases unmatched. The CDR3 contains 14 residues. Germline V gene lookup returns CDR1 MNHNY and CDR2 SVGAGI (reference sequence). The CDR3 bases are TGTGCCAGCAGTTACGACAGGGGACGTGAAAAACTGTTTTTT. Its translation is CASSYDRGREKLFF.

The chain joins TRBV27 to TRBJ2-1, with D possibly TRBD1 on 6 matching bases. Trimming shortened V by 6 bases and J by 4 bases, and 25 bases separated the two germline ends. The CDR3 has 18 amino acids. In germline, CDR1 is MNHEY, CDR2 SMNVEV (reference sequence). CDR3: CASRKLTLDRRLYNEQFF. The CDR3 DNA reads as TGTGCCAGCAGGAAATTGACTCTTGACAGGAGACTATACAATGAGCAGTTCTTC.

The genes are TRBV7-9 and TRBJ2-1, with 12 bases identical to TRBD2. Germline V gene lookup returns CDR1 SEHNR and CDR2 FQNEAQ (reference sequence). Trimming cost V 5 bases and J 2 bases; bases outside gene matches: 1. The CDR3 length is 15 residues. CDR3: CASSPSGRAYNEQFF. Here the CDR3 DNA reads TGTGCCAGCAGCCCTAGCGGGAGGGCCTACAATGAGCAGTTCTTC.

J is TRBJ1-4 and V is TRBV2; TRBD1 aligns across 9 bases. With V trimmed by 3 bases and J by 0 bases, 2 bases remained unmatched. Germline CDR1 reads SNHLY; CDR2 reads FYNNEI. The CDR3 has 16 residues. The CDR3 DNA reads TGTGCCAGCAGTGACCGACAGGGGGCAACTAATGAAAAACTGTTTTTT. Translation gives CASSDRQGATNEKLFF. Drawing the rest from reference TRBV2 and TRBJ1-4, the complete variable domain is EPEVTQTPSHQVTQMGQEVILRCVPISNHLYFYWYRQILGQKVEFLVSFYNNEISEKSEIFDDQFSVERPDGSNFTLKIRSTKLEDSAMYFCASSDRQGATNEKLFFGSGTQLSVL.

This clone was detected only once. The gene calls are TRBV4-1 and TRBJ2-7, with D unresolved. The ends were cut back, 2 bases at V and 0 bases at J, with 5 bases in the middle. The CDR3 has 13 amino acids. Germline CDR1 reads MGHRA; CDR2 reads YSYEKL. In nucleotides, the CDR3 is TGCGCCAGCAGCCAATCCCTCTCCTACGAGCAGTACTTC. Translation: CASSQSLSYEQYF.

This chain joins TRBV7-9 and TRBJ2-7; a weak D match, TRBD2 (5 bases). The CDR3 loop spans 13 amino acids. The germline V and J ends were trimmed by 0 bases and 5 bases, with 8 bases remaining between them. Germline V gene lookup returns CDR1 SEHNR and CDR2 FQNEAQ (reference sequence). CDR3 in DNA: TGTGCCAGCAGCTTAGCGAGAGGGAACGAGCAGTACTTC. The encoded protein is CASSLARGNEQYF.